The source of this T cell receptor beta chain is a study of tumor-infiltrating lymphocytes in localized non-small cell lung cancer. Study as a whole: Patients included smokers and never-smokers with various histologies, some sampled after neoadjuvant chemotherapy.

Details on this clone: No antigen is known for it.

V was trimmed by 1 base and J by 8 bases, leaving 14 bases between them. Germline V gene data show CDR1 as SGHTA and CDR2 as FQGNSA. The CDR3 extends over 15 amino acids. Study observations and caveats: Not all patients were TCR sequenced, owing to tissue quantity. T-cell fraction did not differ between immunotypes IM1 and IM2.

Clones were read by immunoSEQ multiplex PCR, and TCRdb kept only the in-frame ones, dropping some. The table shows roughly 24,000 clones, with roughly three fifths occurring only once. This clonotype originated in a human donor with non-small cell lung cancer. The sequenced sample was lung tumor tissue. This chain uses TRBV7-2 with TRBJ1-4; a possible D gene is TRBD1 (5 bases). In DNA form, the CDR3 reads TGTGCCAGCAGCTTAGGGGCAGGGCTTCGGGAAAAACTGTTTTTT. Protein product: CASSLGAGLREKLFF.